This TCR beta chain was sequenced during a study of T cells in Graves' hyperthyroidism and ophthalmopathy. From RNA transcripts, TCR beta CDR3 regions were amplified. TCR CDR3 underwent first-round RT-PCR with the HTBI primer set. TCRdb independently ran MiXCR on the multiplex PCR reads; one entry per CDR3 protein. The table lists approximately 98,000 distinct CDR3 sequences, approximately 39% of them singletons. Losses at the gene ends were 5 bases for V and 8 bases for J; bases not matched to a gene: 7. CDR1 MNHEY and CDR2 SVGAGI come from the germline V gene. There are 13 residues in the CDR3. The sample holds many counts of this clonotype.

The sample taken for sequencing was peripheral blood or thyroid tissue (not recorded which). The receptor was derived from a woman younger than 45 with Graves' hyperthyroidism. The chain is built from TRBV6-5 and TRBJ1-1, with TRBD1 matching over 8 bases. The CDR3: CASSEARDREAFF. The CDR3 nucleotides are TGTGCCAGCAGTGAAGCTAGGGACAGGGAAGCTTTCTTT.